These T cell receptor beta chains were read from a single sample in a study of identical twins. TCRdb ran MiXCR on the 5' RACE reads and lists one entry per CDR3 protein. Of 450,000 or so distinct CDR3 sequences listed, 14% are singletons. The sample also formed part of further work on yellow fever vaccine responses in identical twins.

Sequencing used CD4+ T cells sorted from blood. The receptors come from a woman aged 18-35 years in good health. Each CDR3 is given with its conserved first and last residue. The D gene is left open where the match is weak. A clone size is listed for some rows: how often the clone was seen (once, few, many), or a class if it is expanded.

v_call: TRBV7-2
clone_size: many
d_call: NA
j_call: TRBJ1-4
cdr3_aa: CASSLLGEKLFF
cdr3_nt: TGTGCCAGCAGCTTATTAGGTGAAAAACTGTTTTTT

v_call: TRBV3-1
clone_size: NA
d_call: TRBD2
j_call: TRBJ2-5
cdr3_aa: CASSQVTSGSVETQYF
cdr3_nt: TGTGCCAGCAGCCAAGTAACTAGCGGGAGCGTGGAGACCCAGTACTTC

v_call: TRBV12-5
clone_size: NA
d_call: NA
j_call: TRBJ2-3
cdr3_aa: CASGPGAGDTQYF
cdr3_nt: TGTGCTAGTGGTCCGGGGGCCGGAGATACGCAGTATTTT

v_call: TRBV20-1
clone_size: NA
d_call: TRBD2
j_call: TRBJ2-3
cdr3_aa: CSAWELAGGPSTQYF
cdr3_nt: TGCAGTGCTTGGGAACTAGCGGGGGGGCCTTCGACGCAGTATTTT

v_call: TRBV6-1
clone_size: few
d_call: NA
j_call: TRBJ2-1
cdr3_aa: CASSTTGGGGYNEQFF
cdr3_nt: TGTGCCAGCAGTACAACAGGAGGAGGGGGATACAATGAGCAGTTCTTC

v_call: TRBV4-1
clone_size: few
d_call: TRBD1
j_call: TRBJ2-1
cdr3_aa: CASSQVRDRAYNEQFF
cdr3_nt: TGCGCCAGCAGCCAAGTCCGGGACAGGGCCTACAATGAGCAGTTCTTC

v_call: TRBV27
clone_size: NA
d_call: TRBD1
j_call: TRBJ2-1
cdr3_aa: CASSSPGQGAKQFF
cdr3_nt: TGTGCCAGCAGTTCACCGGGACAGGGGGCAAAGCAGTTCTTC

v_call: TRBV12-3/TRBV12-4
clone_size: few
d_call: NA
j_call: TRBJ1-1
cdr3_aa: CASSLGGLNPGGTEAFF
cdr3_nt: TGTGCCAGCAGTTTAGGGGGACTCAACCCCGGGGGGACTGAAGCTTTCTTT

v_call: TRBV3-1
clone_size: NA
d_call: NA
j_call: TRBJ2-1
cdr3_aa: CASSQVNIIF
cdr3_nt: TGTGCCAGCAGCCAAGTAAATATTATCTTC

v_call: TRBV6-1
clone_size: few
d_call: TRBD2
j_call: TRBJ2-1
cdr3_aa: CASRTPAGREDDEQFF
cdr3_nt: TGTGCCAGCAGGACCCCCGCCGGGAGGGAAGACGATGAGCAGTTCTTC

v_call: TRBV6-5
clone_size: few
d_call: NA
j_call: TRBJ2-4
cdr3_aa: CASSYSPGSDIQYF
cdr3_nt: TGTGCCAGCAGTTACTCGCCAGGGTCGGACATTCAGTACTTC

v_call: TRBV7-2
clone_size: few
d_call: NA
j_call: TRBJ1-5
cdr3_aa: CASSTDSSNQPQHF
cdr3_nt: TGTGCCAGCAGCACGGACAGTAGCAATCAGCCCCAGCATTTT

v_call: TRBV7-2
clone_size: few
d_call: TRBD2
j_call: TRBJ2-3
cdr3_aa: CASSLAPGTSGRRETQYF
cdr3_nt: TGTGCCAGCAGCTTAGCCCCAGGGACTAGCGGGAGAAGGGAGACGCAGTATTTT

v_call: TRBV7-2
clone_size: NA
d_call: NA
j_call: TRBJ2-3
cdr3_aa: CASSLGVGTITDTQYF
cdr3_nt: TGTGCCAGCAGCTTAGGCGTTGGAACGATCACAGATACGCAGTATTTT

v_call: TRBV27
clone_size: few
d_call: NA
j_call: TRBJ1-1
cdr3_aa: CASSLGQRNTEAFF
cdr3_nt: TGTGCCAGCAGTTTAGGGCAGCGGAACACTGAAGCTTTCTTT

v_call: TRBV7-9
clone_size: many
d_call: NA
j_call: TRBJ1-5
cdr3_aa: CASSFEALNQPQHF
cdr3_nt: TGTGCCAGCAGCTTCGAGGCCCTAAATCAGCCCCAGCATTTT

v_call: TRBV11-2
clone_size: NA
d_call: TRBD2
j_call: TRBJ2-1
cdr3_aa: CASSLVTSGGAVWLEQFF
cdr3_nt: TGTGCCAGCAGCTTAGTAACTAGCGGGGGGGCCGTTTGGCTTGAGCAGTTCTTC

v_call: TRBV12-3/TRBV12-4
clone_size: few
d_call: TRBD2
j_call: TRBJ2-5
cdr3_aa: CASSSPLAGGPRETQYF
cdr3_nt: TGTGCCAGCAGTTCCCCGTTAGCGGGAGGGCCGCGAGAGACCCAGTACTTC

v_call: TRBV4-2
clone_size: few
d_call: NA
j_call: TRBJ2-7
cdr3_aa: CASRLTGATYEQYF
cdr3_nt: TGTGCCAGCAGGCTGACAGGCGCCACGTACGAGCAGTACTTC

v_call: TRBV20-1
clone_size: few
d_call: NA
j_call: TRBJ2-3
cdr3_aa: CSARVADSTDTQYF
cdr3_nt: TGCAGTGCTAGAGTGGCCGATAGCACAGATACGCAGTATTTT

v_call: TRBV7-9
clone_size: NA
d_call: TRBD2
j_call: TRBJ2-5
cdr3_aa: CASSSPEVAGEETQYF
cdr3_nt: TGTGCCAGCAGCTCGCCTGAGGTAGCGGGGGAAGAGACCCAGTACTTC

v_call: TRBV28
clone_size: few
d_call: NA
j_call: TRBJ2-5
cdr3_aa: CASSLLEETQYF
cdr3_nt: TGTGCCAGCAGTTTATTGGAGGAGACCCAGTACTTC

v_call: TRBV20-1
clone_size: NA
d_call: TRBD2
j_call: TRBJ2-7
cdr3_aa: CSARGLAGVPSYEQYF
cdr3_nt: TGCAGTGCTAGAGGTCTAGCGGGAGTCCCCTCCTACGAGCAGTACTTC

v_call: TRBV20-1
clone_size: NA
d_call: TRBD1
j_call: TRBJ2-7
cdr3_aa: CSARDPGQGTYEQYF
cdr3_nt: TGCAGTGCTAGAGATCCTGGACAGGGCACCTACGAGCAGTACTTC

v_call: TRBV5-1
clone_size: few
d_call: NA
j_call: TRBJ1-2
cdr3_aa: CASSLQTQGYAGYTF
cdr3_nt: TGCGCCAGCAGCCTCCAAACTCAGGGGTATGCTGGCTACACCTTC

v_call: TRBV5-1
clone_size: few
d_call: NA
j_call: TRBJ2-3
cdr3_aa: CASSLASGVATDTQYF
cdr3_nt: TGCGCCAGCAGCTTGGCTTCGGGGGTGGCCACAGATACGCAGTATTTT

v_call: TRBV3-1
clone_size: few
d_call: NA
j_call: TRBJ2-1
cdr3_aa: CASSAPGASVKSSYNEQFF
cdr3_nt: TGTGCCAGCAGCGCCCCCGGGGCTAGCGTAAAGAGCTCCTACAATGAGCAGTTCTTC

v_call: TRBV20-1
clone_size: few
d_call: NA
j_call: TRBJ2-2
cdr3_aa: CSAKDPNTGELFF
cdr3_nt: TGCAGTGCGAAAGACCCGAACACCGGGGAGCTGTTTTTT

v_call: TRBV5-6
clone_size: NA
d_call: NA
j_call: TRBJ2-5
cdr3_aa: CASSLNRKRTETQYF
cdr3_nt: TGTGCCAGCAGCTTAAACAGGAAGAGAACAGAGACCCAGTACTTC

v_call: TRBV6-5
clone_size: NA
d_call: TRBD2
j_call: TRBJ2-7
cdr3_aa: CASSSSGRILHEQYF
cdr3_nt: TGTGCCAGCAGTTCCAGCGGGAGAATCCTGCACGAGCAGTACTTC

v_call: TRBV5-1
clone_size: NA
d_call: NA
j_call: TRBJ2-1
cdr3_aa: CASRLAIVGNEQFF
cdr3_nt: TGCGCCAGCAGATTAGCCATTGTGGGGAATGAGCAGTTCTTC

v_call: TRBV20-1
clone_size: NA
d_call: NA
j_call: TRBJ2-3
cdr3_aa: CSARDQDTQYF
cdr3_nt: TGCAGTGCTAGAGATCAGGATACGCAGTATTTT